The entry below describes one TCR beta chain. The data derive from a study of control samples from healthy donors and cancer patients. Unmatched junction bases numbered 6, after V lost 5 bases and J lost 2 bases. The germline V gene has CDR1 SEHNR and CDR2 FQNEAQ (reference sequence). This CDR3 has 15 amino acids. TCRdb's copy holds only in-frame clones and misses some; the assay was immunoSEQ multiplex PCR. The data show roughly 130,000 clones, 75% to 95% seen once. J is TRBJ1-1 and V is TRBV7-9, with 9 bases fitting TRBD1. The TCR comes from a man aged 18 to 30 in good health. Sequencing was performed on blood. The CDR3 bases are TGTGCCAGCAGCCACCCTACAGGGGGCAACACTGAAGCTTTCTTT. Translation gives CASSHPTGGNTEAFF.